A single sample is the source of the 8 T cell receptor beta chains below, sequenced in a study of Tregs in tolerant kidney transplant recipients. TCRdb's table, derived via immunoSEQ multiplex PCR, lists solely in-frame clones and lacks some. The sample includes roughly 50,000 clones. This specimen was CD4+ T cells from blood, taken before the transplant. Receptors were obtained from a human donor who received a combined kidney and bone marrow transplant.

To note about this clone: The CDR3 goes on 3 residues after the read ends, and that part is filled in from the germline J gene. The rearrangement uses TRBV7-9 and TRBJ1-2, with 7 positions matching TRBD1. CDR3 length: 15 amino acids. Germline CDR1 reads SEHNR; CDR2 reads FQNEAQ (reference sequence). V was pared by 4 bases and J by 4 bases, with 9 bases of the junction left unmatched. CDR3 protein: CASSSQTGEIYGYTF. Partial CDR3 DNA: TGTGCCAGCAGCTCCCAAACAGGGGAGATCTATGGC.

A remark on this clone: The read ends 3 residues before the CDR3 terminus; that terminus is restored from the germline J gene. The chain links TRBV13 to TRBJ2-1, with 8 bases identical to TRBD1. With 0 bases clipped from V and 5 bases from J, the junction kept 3 bases outside the gene matches. The CDR3 totals 15 residues. Germline V gene sequence: CDR1 PRHDT, CDR2 FYEKMQ (reference sequence). The sequenced part of the CDR3 DNA is TGTGCCAGCAGCTTAGGGGACAGGGTGCACAATGAG. As protein: CASSLGDRVHNE. The entire CDR3 protein reads CASSLGDRVHNEQFF. The full variable domain, in which reference TRBV13 and TRBJ2-1 provide the parts outside the CDR3, is AAGVIQSPRHLIKEKRETATLKCYPIPRHDTVYWYQQGPGQDPQFLISFYEKMQSDKGSIPDRFSAQQFSDYHSELNMSSLELGDSALYFCASSLGDRVHNEQFFGPGTRLTVL.

To note about this clone: From the germline J gene comes the end of the CDR3, since the read stops 3 residues before it. This chain links TRBV7-2 with TRBJ2-1; tentative D call: TRBD1 (6 bases). Trimming removed 4 bases at V and 0 bases at J, with 10 bases between. The CDR3 has 15 residues. Germline CDR1 SGHTA, CDR2 FQGNSA. The CDR3 reads CASSSQGSSYNEQFF. The CDR3 bases that were read are TGTGCCAGCAGCTCCCAGGGGAGCTCCTACAATGAG.

Remarks on this clone: Coverage ceases 3 residues before the CDR3 finishes, and the germline J gene fills in the end. The chain employs TRBV7-2 and TRBJ2-2; D call uncertain. The CDR3 extends over 14 amino acids. The V gene's germline CDR1 is SGHTA and CDR2 FQGNSA. Trimming removed 3 bases from V and 5 bases from J, with 10 bases in between. CDR3 loop: CASSFQSQTGELFF. CDR3 bases read: TGTGCCAGCAGCTTCCAGTCCCAAACCGGGGAG. Looking up the rest from reference TRBV7-2 and TRBJ2-2 gives the full variable domain: GAGVSQSPSNKVTEKGKDVELRCDPISGHTALYWYRQSLGQGLEFLIYFQGNSAPDKSGLPSDRFSAERTGGSVSTLTIQRTQQEDSAVYLCASSFQSQTGELFFGEGSRLTVL.

Worth noting for this clone: The DNA ends 3 residues before the CDR3 does, and the rest of the CDR3 is filled in from the germline J gene. The gene calls are TRBV19 and TRBJ1-5, with D tentatively TRBD1 (5 bases). The V gene's germline CDR1 is LNHDA and CDR2 SQIVND (reference sequence). Between the trimmed V and J ends, which lost 6 bases and 6 bases, there was a span of 15 bases. This CDR3 has 14 residues. CDR3 sequence reads: CASRGRGSIQPQHF. The part of the CDR3 DNA that was read is TGTGCCAGTAGGGGGAGGGGAAGTATTCAGCCC. The full variable domain, in which reference TRBV19 and TRBJ1-5 provide the parts outside the CDR3, is DGGITQSPKYLFRKEGQNVTLSCEQNLNHDAMYWYRQDPGQGLRLIYYSQIVNDFQKGDIAEGYSVSREKKESFPLTVTSAQKNPTAFYLCASRGRGSIQPQHFGDGTRLSIL.

Turning to this clone: The CDR3 is cut off 3 residues early in the read; its end comes from the germline J gene. The chain is built from TRBV11-2 and TRBJ2-5, with 9 nucleotides matching TRBD1. The germline CDR1 and CDR2 sequences are SGHAT and FQNNGV. V was pared by 1 base and J by 5 bases, with 5 bases of the junction left unmatched. The CDR3 spans 15 residues. The CDR3 bases that were read are TGTGCCAGCAGCTTAGGGGACAGGGCGGGTGAGACC. This translates into CASSLGDRAGET. The CDR3, in full, reads CASSLGDRAGETQYF.

The part of the CDR3 DNA that was read is TGTGCCAGCAGCTTACGGGGGGACCTGAACACTGAA. Translating gives CASSLRGDLNTE. From start to end, the CDR3 is CASSLRGDLNTEAFF. V gene TRBV7-6 combines with J gene TRBJ1-1; weak D call: TRBD1 (5 bases). The read finishes 3 residues shy of the CDR3 end, and the germline J gene is used to complete it. The CDR3 runs to 15 residues. Per the germline V gene, CDR1 is SGHVS and CDR2 is FNYEAQ. Trimming removed 2 bases from V and 0 bases from J, with 10 bases in between.

With respect to this clone: Read sequence stops 3 residues before the CDR3 end, and the germline J gene provides the missing end. V usage is TRBV20-1 and J usage is TRBJ1-6; 11 nucleotides line up with TRBD1. Germline V gene data show CDR1 as DFQATT and CDR2 as SNEGSKA (reference sequence). The CDR3 length is 15 residues. V was clipped by 6 bases and J by 8 bases; unmatched bases: 9. The sequenced part of the CDR3 DNA is TGCAGTGCCCAACTCGGACAGGGGGCTTATTCACCC. Encoded protein: CSAQLGQGAYSP. The full-length CDR3 reads as CSAQLGQGAYSPLHF.